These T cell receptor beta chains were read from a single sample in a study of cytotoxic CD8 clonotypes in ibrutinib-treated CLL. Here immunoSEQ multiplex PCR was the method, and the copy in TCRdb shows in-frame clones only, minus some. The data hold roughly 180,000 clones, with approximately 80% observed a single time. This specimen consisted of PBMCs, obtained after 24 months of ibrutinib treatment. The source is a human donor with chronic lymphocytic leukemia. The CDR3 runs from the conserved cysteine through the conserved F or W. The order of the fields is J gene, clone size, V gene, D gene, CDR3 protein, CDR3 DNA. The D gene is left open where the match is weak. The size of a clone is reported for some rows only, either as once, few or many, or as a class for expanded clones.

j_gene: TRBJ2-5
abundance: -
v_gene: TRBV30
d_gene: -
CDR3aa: CAWSVGWETQYF
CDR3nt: TGTGCCTGGAGTGTAGGGTGGGAGACCCAGTACTTC

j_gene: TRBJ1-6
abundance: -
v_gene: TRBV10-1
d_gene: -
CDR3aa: CASSVQINSPLHF
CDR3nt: TGCGCCAGCAGTGTACAGATCAATTCACCCCTCCACTTT

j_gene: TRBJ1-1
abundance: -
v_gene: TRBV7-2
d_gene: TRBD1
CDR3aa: CASSLTGQGGAFF
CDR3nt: TGTGCCAGCAGCCTCACCGGACAGGGGGGGGCTTTCTTT

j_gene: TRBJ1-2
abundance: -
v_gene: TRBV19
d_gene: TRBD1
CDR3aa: CASRYPDRESGYTF
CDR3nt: TGTGCCAGTCGATACCCCGACAGGGAATCTGGCTACACCTTC

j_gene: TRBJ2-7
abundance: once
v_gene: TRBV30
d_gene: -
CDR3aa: CAWSRDLYYEQYF
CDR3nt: TGTGCCTGGAGTCGGGACTTATACTACGAGCAGTACTTC

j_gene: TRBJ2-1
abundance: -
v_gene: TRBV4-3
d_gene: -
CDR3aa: CASSQGDSQGNEQFF
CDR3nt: TGCGCCAGCAGCCAAGGAGATAGCCAAGGCAATGAGCAGTTCTTC

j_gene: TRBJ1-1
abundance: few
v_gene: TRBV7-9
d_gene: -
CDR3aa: CASSLRGGGTEAFF
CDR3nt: TGTGCCAGCAGCTTGAGGGGTGGTGGCACTGAAGCTTTCTTT

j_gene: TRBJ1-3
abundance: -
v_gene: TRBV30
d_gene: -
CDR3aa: CAWSVGQNTGNTIYF
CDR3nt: TGTGCCTGGAGTGTAGGGCAGAATACTGGAAACACCATATATTTT

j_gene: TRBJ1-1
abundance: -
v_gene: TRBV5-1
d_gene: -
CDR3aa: CASSLSAGRTTEAFF
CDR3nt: TGCGCCAGCAGCTTGTCGGCAGGACGAACAACTGAAGCTTTCTTT

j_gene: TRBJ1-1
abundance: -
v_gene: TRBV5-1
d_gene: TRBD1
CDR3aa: CASTTGVGGKDEAFF
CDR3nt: TGCGCCAGCACCACAGGGGTCGGGGGAAAGGATGAAGCTTTCTTT

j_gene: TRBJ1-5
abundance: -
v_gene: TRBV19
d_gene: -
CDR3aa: CASSIGSYSNQPQHF
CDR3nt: TGTGCCAGTAGTATAGGCAGTTATAGCAATCAGCCCCAGCATTTT

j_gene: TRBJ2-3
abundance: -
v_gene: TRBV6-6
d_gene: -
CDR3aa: CASTGTGTDTQYF
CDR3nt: TGTGCCAGCACGGGCACGGGCACAGATACGCAGTATTTT

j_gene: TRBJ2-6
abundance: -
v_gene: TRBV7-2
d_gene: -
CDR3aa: CASSLGQGKASGANVLTF
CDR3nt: TGTGCCAGCAGCTTAGGGCAGGGAAAAGCATCTGGGGCCAACGTCCTGACTTTC

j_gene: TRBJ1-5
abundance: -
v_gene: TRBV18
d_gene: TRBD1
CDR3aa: CASSPLGGGTANQPQHF
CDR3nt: TGTGCCAGCTCACCGTTGGGCGGGGGGACAGCAAATCAGCCCCAGCATTTT

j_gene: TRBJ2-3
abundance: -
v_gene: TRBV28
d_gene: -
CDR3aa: CASSLIASLRTQYF
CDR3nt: TGTGCCAGCAGTTTAATCGCGTCCCTTCGGACGCAGTATTTT

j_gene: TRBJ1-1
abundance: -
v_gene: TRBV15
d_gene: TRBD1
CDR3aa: CATSRDLLGQEYTEAFF
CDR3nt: TGTGCCACCAGCAGAGATCTATTGGGACAGGAATACACTGAAGCTTTCTTT

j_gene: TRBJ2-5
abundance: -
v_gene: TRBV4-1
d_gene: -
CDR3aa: CASSQEFYREETQYF
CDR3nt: TGCGCCAGCAGCCAAGAGTTCTACAGGGAAGAGACCCAGTACTTC

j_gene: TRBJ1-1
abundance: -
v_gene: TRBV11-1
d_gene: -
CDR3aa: CASSRELNTEAFF
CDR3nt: TGTGCCAGCAGCCGGGAGCTGAACACTGAAGCTTTCTTT

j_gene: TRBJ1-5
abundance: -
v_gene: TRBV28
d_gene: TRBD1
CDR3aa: CASSRGQGSQPQHF
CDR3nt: TGTGCCAGCAGCCGAGGACAGGGGAGTCAGCCCCAGCATTTT

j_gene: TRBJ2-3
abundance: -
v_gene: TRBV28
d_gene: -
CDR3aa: CASSLSRGGARAQYF
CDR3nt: TGTGCCAGCAGTTTATCCAGGGGAGGGGCGAGGGCGCAGTATTTT

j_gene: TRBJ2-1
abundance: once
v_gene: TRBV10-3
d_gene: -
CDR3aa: CAITPRGAGSSYNEQFF
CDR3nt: TGTGCCATCACCCCACGGGGGGCAGGGAGCTCCTACAATGAGCAGTTCTTC

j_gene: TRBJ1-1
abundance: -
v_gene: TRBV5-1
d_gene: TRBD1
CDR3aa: CASSSISTGRTEAFF
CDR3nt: TGCGCCAGCAGCTCAATTTCGACAGGGAGGACTGAAGCTTTCTTT

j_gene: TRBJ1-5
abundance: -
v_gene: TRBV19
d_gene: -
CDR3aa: CASSIQVNQPQHF
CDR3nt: TGTGCCAGTAGTATCCAGGTCAATCAGCCCCAGCATTTT

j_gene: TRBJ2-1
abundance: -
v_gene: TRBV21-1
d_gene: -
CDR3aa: CASSKGGRSSYNEQFF
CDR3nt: TGTGCCAGCAGCAAAGGTGGGCGTAGCTCCTACAATGAGCAGTTCTTC

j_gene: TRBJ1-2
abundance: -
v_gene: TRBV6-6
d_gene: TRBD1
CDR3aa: CASSYLDRGGNGYTF
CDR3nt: TGTGCCAGCAGTTACCTGGACAGGGGAGGGAATGGCTACACCTTC

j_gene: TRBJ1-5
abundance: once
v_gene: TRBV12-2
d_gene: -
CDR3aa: CASRFFSGGNQPQHF
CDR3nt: TGTGCAAGTCGCTTTTTCTCAGGGGGCAATCAGCCCCAGCATTTT

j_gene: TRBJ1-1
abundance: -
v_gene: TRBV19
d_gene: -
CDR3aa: CASSIGRGPTEAFF
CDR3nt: TGTGCCAGTAGTATAGGGAGGGGTCCCACTGAAGCTTTCTTT

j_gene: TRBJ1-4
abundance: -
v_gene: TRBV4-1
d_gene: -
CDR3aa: CASSHPPRQESEKLFF
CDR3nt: TGCGCCAGCAGCCATCCCCCGAGACAGGAGTCAGAAAAACTGTTTTTT

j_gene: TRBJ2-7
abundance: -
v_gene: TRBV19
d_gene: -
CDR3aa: CASSGISYEQYF
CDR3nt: TGTGCCAGTAGTGGCATCTCCTACGAGCAGTACTTC

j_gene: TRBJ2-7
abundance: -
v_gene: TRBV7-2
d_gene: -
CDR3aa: CASSYSRTGFYF
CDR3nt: TGTGCCAGCAGTTATAGTCGAACCGGGTTTTACTTC

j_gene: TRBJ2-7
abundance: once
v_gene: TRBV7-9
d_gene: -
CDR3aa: CASYPGGVPNEQYF
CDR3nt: TGTGCCAGCTACCCAGGAGGTGTTCCCAACGAGCAGTACTTC

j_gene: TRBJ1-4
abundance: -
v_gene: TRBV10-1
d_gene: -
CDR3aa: CASSASRNRNEKLFF
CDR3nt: TGCGCCAGCAGTGCTTCCCGGAACAGGAATGAAAAACTGTTTTTT

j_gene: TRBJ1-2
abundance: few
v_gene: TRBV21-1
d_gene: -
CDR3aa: CASSPRSGAYGYTF
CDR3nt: TGTGCCAGCAGCCCTAGGAGCGGGGCCTATGGCTACACCTTC

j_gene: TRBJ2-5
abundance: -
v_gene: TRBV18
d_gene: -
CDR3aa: CASSPNHGEETQYF
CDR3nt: TGTGCCAGCTCACCCAATCACGGAGAAGAGACCCAGTACTTC

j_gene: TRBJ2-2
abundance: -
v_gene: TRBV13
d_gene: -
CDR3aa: CASSTVRNTGELFF
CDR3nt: TGTGCCAGCAGTACGGTTCGGAACACCGGGGAGCTGTTTTTT

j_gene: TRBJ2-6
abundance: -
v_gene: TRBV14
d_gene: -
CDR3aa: CASSQDVGNSGANVLTF
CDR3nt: TGTGCCAGCAGCCAAGACGTAGGCAACTCTGGGGCCAACGTCCTGACTTTC

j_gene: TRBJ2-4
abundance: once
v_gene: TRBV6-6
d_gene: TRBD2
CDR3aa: CASSHDGGVAKNIQYF
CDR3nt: TGTGCCAGCAGCCACGACGGGGGGGTAGCCAAAAACATTCAGTACTTC

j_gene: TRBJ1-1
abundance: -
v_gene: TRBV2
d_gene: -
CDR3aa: CASKPGPQNTEAFF
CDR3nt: TGTGCCAGCAAACCGGGACCTCAGAACACTGAAGCTTTCTTT

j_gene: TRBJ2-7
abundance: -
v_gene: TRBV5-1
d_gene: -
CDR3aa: CASSLVGQSHHEQYF
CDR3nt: TGCGCCAGCAGCTTGGTGGGCCAATCTCACCACGAGCAGTACTTC

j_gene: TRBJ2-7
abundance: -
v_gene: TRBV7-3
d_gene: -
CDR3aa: CASSLTSGVTYEQYF
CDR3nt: TGTGCCAGCAGCTTAACCAGCGGTGTTACCTACGAGCAGTACTTC

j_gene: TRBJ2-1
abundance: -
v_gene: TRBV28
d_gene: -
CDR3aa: CASSFGDSYEQFF
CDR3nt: TGTGCCAGCAGTTTCGGCGACTCGTATGAGCAGTTCTTC

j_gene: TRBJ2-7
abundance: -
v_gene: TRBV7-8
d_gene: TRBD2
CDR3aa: CASSFSGRARSYEQYF
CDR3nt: TGTGCCAGCAGCTTTAGCGGGAGGGCCCGCTCCTACGAGCAGTACTTC

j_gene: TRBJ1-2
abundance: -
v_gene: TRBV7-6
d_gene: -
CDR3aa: CASNPGGAGGYTF
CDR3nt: TGTGCCAGCAACCCTGGGGGAGCAGGAGGCTACACCTTC

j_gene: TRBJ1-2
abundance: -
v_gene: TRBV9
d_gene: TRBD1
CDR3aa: CASSPEVAGGYGYTF
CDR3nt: TGTGCCAGCAGCCCAGAAGTGGCAGGGGGCTATGGCTACACCTTC

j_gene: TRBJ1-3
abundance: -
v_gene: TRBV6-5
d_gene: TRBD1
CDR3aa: CASSSDRAAGNTIYF
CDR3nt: TGTGCCAGCAGCTCCGACAGGGCTGCTGGAAACACCATATATTTT

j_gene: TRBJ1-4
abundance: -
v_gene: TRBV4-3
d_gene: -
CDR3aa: CASSPTGTTGGKLFF
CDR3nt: TGCGCCAGCAGCCCAACCGGGACAACGGGTGGAAAACTGTTTTTT

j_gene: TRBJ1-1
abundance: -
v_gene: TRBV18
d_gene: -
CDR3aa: CASSPMVNRENTEAFF
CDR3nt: TGTGCCAGCTCACCAATGGTTAACAGGGAGAACACTGAAGCTTTCTTT